This T cell receptor beta chain comes out of a study of cytomegalovirus exposure and HLA in healthy donors. Researchers ran the PCR with 60 Vbeta and 13 Jbeta primers. Profiled with immunoSEQ multiplex PCR; TCRdb holds only in-frame clones, not every one. Its clone listing holds some 120,000 clones. Notes on this clone: The antigen is undetermined.

Looked up from germline, CDR1 is MNHEY and CDR2 is SMNVEV (reference sequence). With V trimmed by 1 base and J by 5 bases, 7 bases remained unmatched. The CDR3 loop spans 15 amino acids. Findings and limits, study-wide: Reports state that TCR beta sequences accurately predicted most subjects' HLA-A and HLA-B alleles. Researchers had no immune exposure information except CMV serostatus available. An Asian-associated ancestry cluster reportedly showed fewer N-insertions than the approximately 650-donor mean in a later analysis.

Material for sequencing was PBMCs. This TCR was sampled from a man in his forties or fifties in good health and CMV-seronegative. This chain links TRBV27 with TRBJ2-7; 8 bases match TRBD2. CDR3 nucleotides: TGTGCCAGCAGTTTATTCAGCGGGAGCAGCCACGAGCAGTACTTC. Its translation is CASSLFSGSSHEQYF.